These 27 T cell receptor beta chains originate from one sample sequenced in a study of T cell responses to AZD1222 COVID-19 vaccine. Method: immunoSEQ multiplex PCR; TCRdb's copy keeps in-frame clones and lacks some. This sample has 65,000 or so clones; 84% occur once, and the top ten carry approximately 9.8%. Here the sequenced sample was peripheral blood, taken on day 0 of AZD1222 vaccination. These receptor sequences come from an adult in good health.

CDR3 sequence reads: CASSLDFNYGYTF. The CDR3, as DNA: TGTGCCAGCAGCTTGGACTTTAACTATGGCTACACCTTC. The chain joins TRBV7-2 to TRBJ1-2; D is uncertain. Germline V gene sequence: CDR1 SGHTA, CDR2 FQGNSA. Trimming shortened V by 3 bases and J by 1 base, and 6 bases separated the two germline ends. CDR3 length equals 13 residues.

The chain carries TRBV25-1 and TRBJ1-1, with D unclear. Looked up from germline, CDR1 is MGHDK and CDR2 is SYGVNS. The CDR3 covers 12 residues. V lost 3 bases and J 3 bases, leaving 5 bases between the germline ends. CDR3 in amino acids: CASSEDYTEAFF. As DNA, the CDR3 is TGTGCCAGCAGTGAGGACTACACTGAAGCTTTCTTT. Using reference TRBV25-1 and TRBJ1-1 for the parts outside the CDR3, the full variable domain is EADIYQTPRYLVIGTGKKITLECSQTMGHDKMYWYQQDPGMELHLIHYSYGVNSTEKGDLSSESTVSRIRTEHFPLTLESARPSHTSQYLCASSEDYTEAFFGQGTRLTVV.

This chain joins TRBV7-2 and TRBJ1-5; the D is unclear. CDR1 and CDR2 from the germline V gene are SGHTA and FQGNSA. The V end was cut by 5 bases, the J end by 4 bases, with 18 bases between. This CDR3 contains 16 residues. The CDR3 protein is CASSDRATSWNQPQHF. The CDR3 nucleotides read TGTGCCAGCAGCGACCGGGCCACATCGTGGAATCAGCCCCAGCATTTT. The complete variable domain, with remaining parts taken from reference TRBV7-2 and TRBJ1-5, reads GAGVSQSPSNKVTEKGKDVELRCDPISGHTALYWYRQSLGQGLEFLIYFQGNSAPDKSGLPSDRFSAERTGGSVSTLTIQRTQQEDSAVYLCASSDRATSWNQPQHFGDGTRLSIL.

The chain is built from TRBV6-2 or TRBV6-3 and TRBJ1-2; D uncertain. This CDR3 comprises 12 residues. Trimming left V 2 bases short and J 8 bases short, with 9 bases between. CDR1 and CDR2 (germline): MNHEY, SVGEGT. CDR3: CASSYVAGGYTF. The CDR3 DNA sequence: TGTGCCAGCAGTTACGTTGCTGGAGGCTACACCTTC.

V gene TRBV11-2 combines with J gene TRBJ1-4; 7 positions agree with TRBD1. Germline lookup yields CDR1 SGHAT and CDR2 FQNNGV. CDR3 length equals 15 residues. V lost 5 bases and J lost 5; bases outside the gene matches: 8. CDR3 nucleotide sequence: TGTGCCAGCAGCCTCGCGGGACAGTTCAATGAAAAACTGTTTTTT. The encoded protein is CASSLAGQFNEKLFF.

This CDR3 reads CASSQETLAGGTDTQYF. CDR3 DNA sequence: TGTGCCAGCAGCCAAGAAACCCTAGCGGGGGGCACAGATACGCAGTATTTT. The chain recombines TRBV4-2 with TRBJ2-3; 10 nucleotides agree with TRBD2. The germline CDR1 and CDR2 sequences are LGHNA and YNFKEQ. V lost 0 bases to trimming and J lost 1 base; unmatched junction nucleotides: 4. The length of the CDR3 is 17 residues.

This rearrangement joins TRBV5-1 to TRBJ1-2, with TRBD1 matching over 7 bases. The CDR3 loop spans 15 amino acids. CDR1 SGHRS and CDR2 YFSETQ come from the germline V gene. The J segment lost 8 bases and the V segment lost 2 bases, leaving 12 bases of the junction unmatched. The CDR3 DNA reads TGCGCCAGCAGCTTCTCCGGGACAGAAGTAGGGGGCTACACCTTC. Translated, it gives CASSFSGTEVGGYTF.

The chain links TRBV7-9 to TRBJ2-2; D is unclear. V was cut by 3 bases and J by 4 bases, with 6 bases left in between. Per germline, CDR1 SEHNR and CDR2 FQNEAQ (reference sequence). The CDR3 sequence is 13 residues long. This CDR3 reads CASSFRFTGELFF. The DNA for the CDR3 is TGTGCCAGCAGCTTTCGGTTCACCGGGGAGCTGTTTTTT. Full variable domain (remainder filled in from reference TRBV7-9 and TRBJ2-2): DTGVSQNPRHKITKRGQNVTFRCDPISEHNRLYWYRQTLGQGPEFLTYFQNEAQLEKSRLLSDRFSAERPKGSFSTLEIQRTEQGDSAMYLCASSFRFTGELFFGEGSRLTVL.

This chain links TRBV6-4 with TRBJ2-3, with a tentative D call TRBD1 (6 bases). V was shortened by 0 bases and J by 3 bases, with 13 bases between the two germline ends. This CDR3 region has 16 residues. Germline V CDR1 and CDR2: MRHNA, SNTAGT. In DNA form, the CDR3 reads TGTGCCAGCAGTGACTCTGACAGGAGTCAGACAGATACGCAGTATTTT. It codes for CASSDSDRSQTDTQYF.

In this sample, this clone turned up once. V is TRBV7-9 and J is TRBJ2-2; D not certain. CDR3 length: 14 residues. Germline assignment: CDR1 SEHNR and CDR2 FQNEAQ (reference sequence). The V end lost 3 bases, the J end lost 7 bases, and 12 bases lay between the germline ends. CDR3 bases: TGTGCCAGCAGCTTCATGGCTGGGAACGGGGAGCTGTTTTTT. Protein: CASSFMAGNGELFF.

V gene TRBV6-1 combines with J gene TRBJ2-3, with a tentative D call TRBD2 (6 bases). This CDR3 has 15 residues. Germline V lookup: CDR1 MNHNS, CDR2 SASEGT. Trimming took 3 bases from V and 1 from J, leaving 11 bases between them. CDR3 sequence (DNA): TGTGCCAGCAGTGAGCGGGACCGCCGCACAGATACGCAGTATTTT. Translating gives CASSERDRRTDTQYF.

This chain links TRBV30 with TRBJ2-7; 7 bases are a match to TRBD1. There are 13 residues in the CDR3. Germline CDR1 reads GTSNPN; CDR2 reads SVGIG (reference sequence). V shed 3 bases, J shed 0 bases, and the junction held 2 bases outside the gene matches. CDR3 in DNA: TGTGCCTGGAGGGGGACAGTCTCCTACGAGCAGTACTTC. This sequence encodes CAWRGTVSYEQYF.

This clone was seen once. The rearrangement uses TRBV3-1 (or the pseudogene TRBV3-2) and TRBJ2-6, with a weak D call TRBD2 (5 bases). The CDR3 runs to 17 residues. Trimming left V 0 bases short and J 2 bases short, with 11 bases between. Per the germline V gene, CDR1 is LGHDT and CDR2 is YNNKEL (reference sequence). The CDR3 DNA sequence: TGTGCCAGCAGCCAAGAAGGTCTCGGGGCTGGGGCCAACGTCCTGACTTTC. It translates to CASSQEGLGAGANVLTF.

The chain carries TRBV7-8 and TRBJ1-1; D gene uncertain. The V end lost 1 base, the J end lost 9 bases, and 12 bases lay between the germline ends. The germline V gene encodes CDR1 SGHVS and CDR2 FQNEAQ. This CDR3 region has 13 residues. CDR3 residues: CASSLEGQRKAFF. In DNA form, the CDR3 reads TGTGCCAGCAGCTTAGAAGGTCAAAGGAAAGCTTTCTTT.

In DNA form, the CDR3 reads TGTGCCAGCAGCCATTCCCGGGACAGGGGTAGCAATCAGCCCCAGCATTTT. Its translation is CASSHSRDRGSNQPQHF. This chain joins TRBV3-1 (or the pseudogene TRBV3-2) and TRBJ1-5; 10 positions agree with TRBD1. This CDR3 is 17 amino acids long. CDR1 is LGHDT, CDR2 YNNKEL, per germline (reference sequence). V gave up 3 bases and J gave up 0 bases; unmatched junction bases: 5.

This chain uses TRBV7-2 with TRBJ1-5; the D is unclear. V lost 5 bases to trimming and J lost 9 bases, with 23 bases between them. This CDR3 region has 16 residues. Germline values: CDR1 SGHTA, CDR2 FQGNSA. DNA for the CDR3: TGTGCCAGCAGCCCAATCCCCAGCGGATCAAAGGGGCCCCAGCATTTT. This encodes CASSPIPSGSKGPQHF.

The genes are TRBV4-2 and TRBJ1-3; no firm D call. This CDR3 region has 15 residues. V gave up 0 bases and J gave up 1 base, with 7 bases separating them. Germline CDR1 and CDR2: LGHNA and YNFKEQ. The CDR3 DNA reads TGTGCCAGCAGCCAAGACGGCAGTTCTGGAAACACCATATATTTT. This gives the protein CASSQDGSSGNTIYF.

In nucleotides, the CDR3 is TGTGCCAGCAGCATCCGGGGGGGCTCCTACAATGAGCAGTTCTTC. Its translation: CASSIRGGSYNEQFF. V is TRBV11-3 and J is TRBJ2-1, with 8 bases identical to TRBD2. The CDR3 spans 15 residues. CDR1 and CDR2 (germline): SGHNT, YENEEA. V was pared by 5 bases and J by 0 bases, with 3 bases of the junction left unmatched.

This clone was recorded a few times. The chain couples TRBV5-1 to TRBJ2-3; TRBD2 agrees at 7 bases. The V and J ends lost 4 bases and 2 bases, in that order; junction bases with no gene match: 7. CDR3 size: 15 residues. CDR1 and CDR2 from the germline V gene are SGHRS and YFSETQ. In DNA form, the CDR3 reads TGCGCCAGCAGCCTAACCGGGACTACCACAGATACGCAGTATTTT. It yields the protein CASSLTGTTTDTQYF.

This chain connects TRBV24-1 to TRBJ2-3, with D uncertain. Per the germline V gene, CDR1 is KGHDR and CDR2 is SFDVKD. The V end lost 5 bases, the J end lost 1 base, and 12 bases lay between the germline ends. The CDR3 is made up of 15 amino acids. CDR3: CATSGRIQGTDTQYF. CDR3 DNA sequence: TGTGCCACCAGTGGCAGGATCCAAGGCACAGATACGCAGTATTTT.

This chain connects TRBV9 to TRBJ1-6; tentatively, D is TRBD1 (5 bases). Germline lookup yields CDR1 SGDLS and CDR2 YYNGEE. CDR3 length equals 15 residues. Between the trimmed V and J ends, which lost 0 bases and 10 bases, there was a span of 14 bases. This CDR3 reads CASSVASQGGSPLHF. CDR3 nucleotide sequence: TGTGCCAGCAGCGTAGCATCTCAGGGAGGCTCACCCCTCCACTTT. Together with reference TRBV9 and TRBJ1-6, the CDR3 gives the full variable domain: DSGVTQTPKHLITATGQRVTLRCSPRSGDLSVYWYQQSLDQGLQFLIQYYNGEERAKGNILERFSAQQFPDLHSELNLSSLELGDSALYFCASSVASQGGSPLHFGNGTRLTVT.

V and J are TRBV5-1 and TRBJ1-6; no clear D. The CDR3 has 13 amino acids. With 5 bases removed from V and 8 bases from J, the gap between germline ends came to 11 bases. Germline V gives CDR1 SGHRS, CDR2 YFSETQ. The CDR3 reads CASRLSWDSPLHF. The CDR3 nucleotides are TGCGCCAGCAGACTCTCTTGGGATTCACCCCTCCACTTT.

CDR3 sequence reads: CASSIGTGAYNEQFF. CDR3 nucleotides: TGTGCCAGCAGCATCGGGACAGGGGCCTACAATGAGCAGTTCTTC. The gene calls are TRBV11-2 and TRBJ2-1; 10 positions agree with TRBD1. The J segment lost 2 bases and the V segment lost 5 bases, leaving 3 bases of the junction unmatched. This CDR3 comprises 15 residues. CDR1 and CDR2 from the germline V gene are SGHAT and FQNNGV.

The chain uses TRBV5-1 and TRBJ2-1, with 11 bases matching TRBD2. The CDR3 is made up of 15 amino acids. The germline CDR1 and CDR2 sequences are SGHRS and YFSETQ. With 0 bases clipped from V and 8 bases from J, the junction kept 4 bases outside the gene matches. CDR3 nucleotides: TGCGCCAGCAGCTTGGTTAGCGGGGGGGCGGATGAGCAGTTCTTC. This sequence encodes CASSLVSGGADEQFF.

V and J are TRBV10-2 and TRBJ2-7; D call uncertain. The germline V gene encodes CDR1 WSHSY and CDR2 SAAADI. The V end was cut by 3 bases, the J end by 3 bases, with 12 bases between. The CDR3 runs 14 residues. Here the CDR3 DNA reads TGCGCCAGCAGTGATTTGGAAACCAACTACGAGCAGTACTTC. Amino acids: CASSDLETNYEQYF.

The genes are TRBV12-3 or TRBV12-4 and TRBJ2-1, with D tentatively TRBD2 (5 bases). V was shortened by 8 bases and J by 3 bases, with 11 bases between the two germline ends. The CDR3 has 13 residues. CDR3: CASRGSYYNEQFF. The DNA for the CDR3 is TGTGCCAGCCGGGGTAGCTACTACAATGAGCAGTTCTTC.

This sequence joins TRBV4-2 and TRBJ1-3; 9 bases line up with TRBD1. The CDR3 is made up of 16 amino acids. With 0 bases clipped from V and 6 bases from J, the junction kept 6 bases outside the gene matches. The germline V gene has CDR1 LGHNA and CDR2 YNFKEQ. CDR3: CASSQDPGQGTNTIYF. The CDR3 nucleotides are TGTGCCAGCAGCCAAGATCCCGGACAGGGGACAAACACCATATATTTT.